A selection of T cell receptor beta chains follows, all from one sample in a study of T cells in Graves' hyperthyroidism and ophthalmopathy. TCRdb passed the multiplex PCR reads through MiXCR, listing each CDR3 protein once. In the table there are 530,000 or so distinct CDR3 sequences, 46% of which are singletons. The sample taken for sequencing was peripheral blood or thyroid tissue (not recorded which). The source is a woman younger than 35 with Graves' hyperthyroidism. Each CDR3 is given with its conserved first and last residue. Each record gives: J gene, D gene, clone size, V gene, CDR3 protein, CDR3 DNA. The D gene is left open where the match is weak. The size field is filled for only some rows; it gives once, few, many or a size class.

>TRBJ1-2|NA|many|TRBV5-1
CASSLGGRQYYGYTF
TGCGCCAGCAGCTTGGGTGGCAGACAATACTATGGCTACACCTTC
>TRBJ2-5|TRBD1|NA|TRBV7-2
CASSPWDRKTEETQYF
TGTGCCAGCAGCCCTTGGGACAGGAAAACCGAGGAGACCCAGTACTTC
>TRBJ2-2|NA|few|TRBV10-1
CASSESPGELFF
TGCGCCAGCAGTGAGTCGCCCGGGGAGCTGTTTTTT
>TRBJ2-5|NA|few|TRBV2
CASSEYKEETQYF
TGTGCCAGCAGTGAATATAAGGAAGAGACCCAGTACTTC
>TRBJ1-5|TRBD1|many|TRBV20-1
CSSQGARGDQPQHF
TGCAGTTCCCAGGGGGCCCGGGGTGATCAGCCCCAGCATTTT
>TRBJ1-1|TRBD1|NA|TRBV29-1
CSVGDRGTEALF
TGCAGCGTTGGAGACAGGGGCACTGAAGCTCTCTTT
>TRBJ2-1|NA|NA|TRBV15
CATSRGRGTYNEQFF
TGTGCCACCAGCAGAGGACGGGGCACCTACAATGAGCAGTTCTTC
>TRBJ2-5|NA|NA|TRBV2
CASRPSRDQETQYF
TGTGCCAGCAGACCTTCTAGGGACCAAGAGACCCAGTACTTC
>TRBJ2-3|TRBD1|many|TRBV2
CASSERQGHTDTQYF
TGTGCCAGCAGTGAAAGACAGGGTCATACAGATACGCAGTATTTT
>TRBJ2-5|NA|many|TRBV27
CASGSWGEKTQYF
TGTGCCAGCGGATCGTGGGGTGAAAAGACCCAGTACTTC
>TRBJ1-4|NA|few|TRBV5-6
CASSLKQDSRGTNEKLFF
TGTGCCAGCAGCTTGAAACAGGACAGCAGGGGAACTAATGAAAAACTGTTTTTT
>TRBJ1-2|NA|NA|TRBV4-3
CASSQDHRGSNYGYTF
TGCGCCAGCAGCCAAGATCATAGGGGATCTAACTATGGCTACACCTTC
>TRBJ1-2|NA|NA|TRBV29-1
CSSEAAGTNYGYTF
TGCAGCAGTGAAGCTGCAGGGACTAACTATGGCTACACCTTC
>TRBJ1-2|NA|many|TRBV15
CATSSRLGVASYGYTF
TGTGCCACCAGCAGCCGGCTTGGGGTTGCTTCGTACGGCTACACCTTC
>TRBJ1-4|NA|NA|TRBV7-9
CASSFGTSGRTYEQYFGPGEKLFF
NA
>TRBJ2-5|NA|many|TRBV6-2/TRBV6-3
CASRRDFKETQYF
TGTGCCAGCAGGAGGGACTTTAAAGAGACCCAGTACTTC
>TRBJ1-1|NA|many|TRBV9
CASSEGLSGTTEAFF
TGTGCCAGCAGCGAAGGGTTGTCGGGGACCACTGAAGCTTTCTTT
>TRBJ1-5|TRBD1|NA|TRBV7-2
CASSLRDRGKDQPQHF
TGTGCCAGCAGTTTACGGGACAGGGGGAAGGATCAGCCCCAGCATTTT
>TRBJ2-1|NA|NA|TRBV20-1
CSARDPGVGYNEQFF
TGCAGTGCTAGAGATCCAGGGGTCGGTTACAATGAGCAGTTCTTC
>TRBJ1-5|NA|NA|TRBV2
CARSTVNQPQHF
TGTGCTAGATCGACAGTCAATCAGCCCCAGCATTTT
>TRBJ1-1|NA|NA|TRBV29-1
CSLFKGPKNTEAFF
TGCAGTTTATTTAAAGGACCAAAGAACACTGAAGCTTTCTTT
>TRBJ2-7|TRBD1|many|TRBV5-6
CASSIGQASYEQYF
TGTGCCAGCAGCATTGGACAGGCGTCCTACGAGCAGTACTTC
>TRBJ1-2|TRBD1|many|TRBV5-1
CASTQGEDYGYTF
TGCGCCAGCACCCAGGGGGAAGACTATGGCTACACCTTC
>TRBJ2-3|NA|many|TRBV7-2
CARGGELGTDTQYF
TGTGCCAGGGGGGGCGAGCTGGGCACAGATACGCAGTATTTT
>TRBJ1-2|NA|NA|TRBV25-1
CASHGGYNYGYTF
TGTGCCAGTCACGGGGGCTACAACTATGGCTACACCTTC
>TRBJ2-3|TRBD2|many|TRBV15
CATSRDPSGTTDTQYF
TGTGCCACCAGCAGAGATCCTAGCGGGACCACAGATACGCAGTATTTT
>TRBJ1-2|NA|few|TRBV25-1
CASSASLPGEGYTF
TGTGCCAGCAGTGCTAGTCTACCGGGAGAGGGCTACACCTTC
>TRBJ1-2|NA|many|TRBV14
CASSQAGGSYGYTF
TGTGCCAGCAGCCAAGCCGGGGGGTCCTATGGCTACACCTTC
>TRBJ2-1|TRBD1|NA|TRBV7-9
CASSFDRDNEQFF
TGTGCCAGCAGCTTCGACAGGGACAATGAGCAGTTCTTC
>TRBJ2-6|NA|NA|TRBV29-1
CSARQGANVLTF
TGCAGCGCTAGACAGGGGGCCAACGTCCTGACTTTC
>TRBJ2-1|TRBD1|few|TRBV7-9
CASSSSDRNEQFF
TGTGCCAGCAGCTCCTCGGACAGGAATGAGCAGTTCTTC
>TRBJ2-5|TRBD2|many|TRBV6-5
CASSRDYRETQYF
TGTGCCAGCAGCCGGGACTATCGGGAGACCCAGTACTTC